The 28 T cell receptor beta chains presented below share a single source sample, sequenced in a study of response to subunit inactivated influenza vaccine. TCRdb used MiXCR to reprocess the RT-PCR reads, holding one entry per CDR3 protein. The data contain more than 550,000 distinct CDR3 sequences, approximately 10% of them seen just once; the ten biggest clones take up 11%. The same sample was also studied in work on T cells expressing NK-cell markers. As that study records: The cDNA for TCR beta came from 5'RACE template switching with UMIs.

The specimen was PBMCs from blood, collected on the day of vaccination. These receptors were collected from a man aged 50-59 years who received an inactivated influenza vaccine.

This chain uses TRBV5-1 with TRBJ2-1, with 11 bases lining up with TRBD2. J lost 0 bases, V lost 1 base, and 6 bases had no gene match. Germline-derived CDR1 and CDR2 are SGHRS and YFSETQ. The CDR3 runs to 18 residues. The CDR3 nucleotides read TGCGCCAGCAGCTTGTTCGGTAGCGGGAGGGCCTCCTACAATGAGCAGTTCTTC. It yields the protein CASSLFGSGRASYNEQFF. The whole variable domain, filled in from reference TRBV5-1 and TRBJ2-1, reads KAGVTQTPRYLIKTRGQQVTLSCSPISGHRSVSWYQQTPGQGLQFLFEYFSETQRNKGNFPGRFSGRQFSNSRSEMNVSTLELGDSALYLCASSLFGSGRASYNEQFFGPGTRLTVL.

CDR3 loop: CSARDLRWGSIQDTQYF. The CDR3 bases are TGCAGTGCTAGAGATCTCCGGTGGGGGAGTATTCAAGATACGCAGTATTTT. V is TRBV20-1 and J is TRBJ2-3, with D tentatively TRBD1 or TRBD2 (5 bases each). With 0 bases removed from V and 5 bases from J, the gap between germline ends came to 21 bases. The germline CDR1 and CDR2 sequences are DFQATT and SNEGSKA (reference sequence). The CDR3 is made up of 17 amino acids.

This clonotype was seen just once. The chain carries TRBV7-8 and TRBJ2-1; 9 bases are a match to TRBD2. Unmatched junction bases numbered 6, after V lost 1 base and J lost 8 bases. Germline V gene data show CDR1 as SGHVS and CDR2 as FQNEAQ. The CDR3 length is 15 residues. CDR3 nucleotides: TGTGCCAGCAGCTTAGGGCTAGCGGGATTCGATGAGCAGTTCTTC. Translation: CASSLGLAGFDEQFF.

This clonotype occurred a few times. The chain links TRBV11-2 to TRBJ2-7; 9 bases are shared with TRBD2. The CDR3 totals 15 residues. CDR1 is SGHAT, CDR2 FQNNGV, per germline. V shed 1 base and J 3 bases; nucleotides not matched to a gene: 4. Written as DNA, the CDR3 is TGTGCCAGCAGCTTAGTCCTAGCGGGAAACTACGAGCAGTACTTC. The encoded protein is CASSLVLAGNYEQYF.

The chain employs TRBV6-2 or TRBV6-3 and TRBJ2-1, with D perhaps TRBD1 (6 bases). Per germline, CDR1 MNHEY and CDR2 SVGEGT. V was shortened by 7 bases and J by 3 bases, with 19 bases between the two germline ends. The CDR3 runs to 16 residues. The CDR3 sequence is CASTSRWGRVYNEQFF. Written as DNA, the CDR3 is TGTGCCAGCACTTCGAGGTGGGGGCGCGTCTACAATGAGCAGTTCTTC.

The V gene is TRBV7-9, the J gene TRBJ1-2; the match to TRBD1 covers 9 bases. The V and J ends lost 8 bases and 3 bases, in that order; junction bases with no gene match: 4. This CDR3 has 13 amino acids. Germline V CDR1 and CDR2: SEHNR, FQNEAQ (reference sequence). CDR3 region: CASGTGRYYGYTF. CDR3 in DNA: TGTGCCAGCGGGACAGGGCGGTACTATGGCTACACCTTC.

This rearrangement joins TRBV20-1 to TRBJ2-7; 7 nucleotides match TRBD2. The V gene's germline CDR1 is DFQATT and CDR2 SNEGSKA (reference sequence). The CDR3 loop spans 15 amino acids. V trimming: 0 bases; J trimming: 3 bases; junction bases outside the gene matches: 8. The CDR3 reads CSARDVGRTIYEQYF. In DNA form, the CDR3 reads TGCAGTGCTAGAGACGTCGGGAGGACCATCTACGAGCAGTACTTC.

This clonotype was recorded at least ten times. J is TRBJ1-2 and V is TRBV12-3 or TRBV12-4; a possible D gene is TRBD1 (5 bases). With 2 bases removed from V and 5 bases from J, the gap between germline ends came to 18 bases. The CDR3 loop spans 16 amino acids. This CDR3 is CASSLFTTAGRYGYTF. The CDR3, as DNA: TGTGCCAGCAGTTTATTTACGACAGCGGGTCGTTATGGCTACACCTTC.

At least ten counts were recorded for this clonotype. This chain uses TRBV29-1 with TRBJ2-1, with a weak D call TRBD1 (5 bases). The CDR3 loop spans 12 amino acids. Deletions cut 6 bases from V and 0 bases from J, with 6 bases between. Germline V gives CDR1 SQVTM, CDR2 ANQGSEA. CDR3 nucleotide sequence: TGCAGCGTGGGGCTCTCCTACAATGAGCAGTTCTTC. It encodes CSVGLSYNEQFF.

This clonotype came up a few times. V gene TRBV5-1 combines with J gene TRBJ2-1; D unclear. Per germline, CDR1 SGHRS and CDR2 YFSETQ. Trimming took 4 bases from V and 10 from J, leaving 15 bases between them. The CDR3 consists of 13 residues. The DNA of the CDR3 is TGCGCCAGCAGCCCGGGCAATGAGGAGGAGCAGTTCTTC. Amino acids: CASSPGNEEEQFF.

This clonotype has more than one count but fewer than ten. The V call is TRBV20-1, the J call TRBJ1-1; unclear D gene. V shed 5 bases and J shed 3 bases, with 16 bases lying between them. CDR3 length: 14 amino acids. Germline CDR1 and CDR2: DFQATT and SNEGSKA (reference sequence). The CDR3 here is CSAPLLRGYTEAFF. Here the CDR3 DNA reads TGCAGTGCTCCTCTCCTCCGAGGGTACACTGAAGCTTTCTTT.

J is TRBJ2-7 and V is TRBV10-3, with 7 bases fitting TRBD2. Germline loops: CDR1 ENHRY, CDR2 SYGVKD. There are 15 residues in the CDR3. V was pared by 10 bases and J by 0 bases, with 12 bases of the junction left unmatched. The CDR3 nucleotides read TGTGCCACCTGGGGCTACACGGGGGGCTCCTACGAGCAGTACTTC. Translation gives CATWGYTGGSYEQYF.

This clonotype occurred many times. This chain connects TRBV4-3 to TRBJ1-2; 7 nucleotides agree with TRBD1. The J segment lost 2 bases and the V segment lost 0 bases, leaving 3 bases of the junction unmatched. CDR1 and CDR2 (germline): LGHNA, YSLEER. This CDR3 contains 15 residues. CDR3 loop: CASSQEPQGNYGYTF. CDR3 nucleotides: TGCGCCAGCAGCCAAGAACCACAGGGGAACTATGGCTACACCTTC.

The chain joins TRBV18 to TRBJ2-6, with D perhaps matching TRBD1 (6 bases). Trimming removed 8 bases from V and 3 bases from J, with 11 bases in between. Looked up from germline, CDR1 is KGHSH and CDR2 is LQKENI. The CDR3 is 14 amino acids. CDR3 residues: CASTTGSGANVLTF. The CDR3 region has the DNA TGTGCCAGCACCACAGGGAGTGGGGCCAACGTCCTGACTTTC.

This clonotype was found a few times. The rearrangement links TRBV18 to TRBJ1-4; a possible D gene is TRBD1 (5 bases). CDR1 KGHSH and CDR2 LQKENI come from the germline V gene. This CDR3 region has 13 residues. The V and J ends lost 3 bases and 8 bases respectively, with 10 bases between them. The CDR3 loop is CASSPSGGEKLFF. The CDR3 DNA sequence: TGTGCCAGCTCACCGAGTGGGGGAGAAAAACTGTTTTTT.

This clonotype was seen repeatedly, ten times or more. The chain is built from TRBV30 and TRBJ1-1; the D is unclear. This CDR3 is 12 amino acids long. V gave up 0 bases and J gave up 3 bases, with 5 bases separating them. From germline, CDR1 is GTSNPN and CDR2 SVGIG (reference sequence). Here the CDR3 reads CAWSVGYTEAFF. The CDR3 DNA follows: TGTGCCTGGAGTGTGGGGTACACTGAAGCTTTCTTT. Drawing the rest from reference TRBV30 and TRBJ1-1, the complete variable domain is SQTIHQWPATLVQPVGSPLSLECTVEGTSNPNLYWYRQAAGRGLQLLFYSVGIGQISSEVPQNLSASRPQDRQFILSSKKLLLSDSGFYLCAWSVGYTEAFFGQGTRLTVV.

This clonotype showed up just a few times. In DNA form, the CDR3 reads TGTGCCAGCTCACCCGGGCTAGCGGATTACAATGAGCAGTTCTTC. Its translation: CASSPGLADYNEQFF. The rearrangement uses TRBV18 and TRBJ2-1; 7 bases agree with TRBD2. Germline lookup yields CDR1 KGHSH and CDR2 LQKENI. Trimming removed 3 bases from V and 4 bases from J; junction bases left unmatched: 6. This CDR3 spans 15 amino acids.

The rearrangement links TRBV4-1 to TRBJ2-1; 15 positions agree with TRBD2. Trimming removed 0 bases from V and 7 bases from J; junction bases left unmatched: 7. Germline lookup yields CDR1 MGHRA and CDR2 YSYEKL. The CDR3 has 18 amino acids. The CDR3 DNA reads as TGCGCCAGCAGCCAAGAACCCACCGGGACTAGCGGGAGGAATGAGCAGTTCTTC. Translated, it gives CASSQEPTGTSGRNEQFF.

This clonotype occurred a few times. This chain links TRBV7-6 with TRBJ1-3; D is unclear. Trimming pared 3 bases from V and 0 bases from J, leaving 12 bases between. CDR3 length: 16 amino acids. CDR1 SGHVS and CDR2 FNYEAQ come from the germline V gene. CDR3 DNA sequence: TGTGCCAGCAGCTTTAAAGGCCGGGACTCTGGAAACACCATATATTTT. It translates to CASSFKGRDSGNTIYF.

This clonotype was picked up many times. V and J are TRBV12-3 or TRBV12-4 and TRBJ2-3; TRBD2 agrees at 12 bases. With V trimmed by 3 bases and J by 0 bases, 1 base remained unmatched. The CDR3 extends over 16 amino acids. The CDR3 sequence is CASSLGTSGSTDTQYF. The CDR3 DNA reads TGTGCCAGCAGTTTGGGGACTAGCGGGAGCACAGATACGCAGTATTTT.

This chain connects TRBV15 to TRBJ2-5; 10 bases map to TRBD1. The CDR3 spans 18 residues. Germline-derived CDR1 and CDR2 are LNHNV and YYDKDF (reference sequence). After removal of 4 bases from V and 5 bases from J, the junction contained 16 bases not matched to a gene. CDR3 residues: CATSIRDYRTGGLETQYF. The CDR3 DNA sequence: TGTGCCACCAGCATACGAGATTATCGGACAGGGGGGTTGGAGACCCAGTACTTC.

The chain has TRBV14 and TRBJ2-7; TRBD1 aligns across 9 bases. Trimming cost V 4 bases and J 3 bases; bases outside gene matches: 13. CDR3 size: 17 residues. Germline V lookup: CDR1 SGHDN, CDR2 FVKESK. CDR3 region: CASSPTPSWDRDYEQYF. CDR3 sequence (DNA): TGTGCCAGCAGCCCGACGCCTTCCTGGGACAGGGACTACGAGCAGTACTTC.

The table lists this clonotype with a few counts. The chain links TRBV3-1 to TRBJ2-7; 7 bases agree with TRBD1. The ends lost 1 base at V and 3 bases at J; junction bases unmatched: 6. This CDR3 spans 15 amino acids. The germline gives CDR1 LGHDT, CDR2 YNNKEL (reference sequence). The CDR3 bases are TGTGCCAGCAGCCAAGGTGGGGACAGTTTCTACGAGCAGTACTTC. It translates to CASSQGGDSFYEQYF.

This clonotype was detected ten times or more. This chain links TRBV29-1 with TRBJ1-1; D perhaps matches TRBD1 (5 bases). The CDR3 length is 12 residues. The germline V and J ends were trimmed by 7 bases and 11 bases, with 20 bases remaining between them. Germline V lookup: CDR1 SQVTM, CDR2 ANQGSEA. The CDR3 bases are TGCAGCGCCGGGACCGGGGGGATTGAGGCTTTCTTT. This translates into CSAGTGGIEAFF. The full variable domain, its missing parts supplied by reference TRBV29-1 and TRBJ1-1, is SAVISQKPSRDICQRGTSLTIQCQVDSQVTMMFWYRQQPGQSLTLIATANQGSEATYESGFVIDKFPISRPNLTFSTLTVSNMSPEDSSIYLCSAGTGGIEAFFGQGTRLTVV.

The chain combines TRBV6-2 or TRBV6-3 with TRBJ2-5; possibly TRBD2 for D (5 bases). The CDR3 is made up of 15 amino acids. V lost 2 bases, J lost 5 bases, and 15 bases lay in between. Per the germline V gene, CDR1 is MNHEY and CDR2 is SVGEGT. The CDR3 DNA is TGTGCCAGCAGTTACGTTCCGGGATCTAGGGAGACCCAGTACTTC. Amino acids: CASSYVPGSRETQYF.

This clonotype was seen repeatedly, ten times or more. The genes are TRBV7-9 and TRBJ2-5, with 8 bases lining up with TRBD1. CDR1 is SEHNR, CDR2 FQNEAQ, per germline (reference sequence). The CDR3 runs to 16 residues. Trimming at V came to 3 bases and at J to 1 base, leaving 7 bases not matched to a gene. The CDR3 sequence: CASSFIGDRGQETQYF. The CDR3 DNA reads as TGTGCCAGCAGCTTTATCGGAGACAGGGGCCAAGAGACCCAGTACTTC.

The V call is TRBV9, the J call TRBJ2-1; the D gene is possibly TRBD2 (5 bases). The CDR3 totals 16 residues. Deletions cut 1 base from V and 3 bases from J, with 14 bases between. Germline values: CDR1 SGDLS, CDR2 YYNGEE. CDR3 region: CASSVRSGMSYNEQFF. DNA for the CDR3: TGTGCCAGCAGCGTAAGATCCGGGATGAGCTACAATGAGCAGTTCTTC.

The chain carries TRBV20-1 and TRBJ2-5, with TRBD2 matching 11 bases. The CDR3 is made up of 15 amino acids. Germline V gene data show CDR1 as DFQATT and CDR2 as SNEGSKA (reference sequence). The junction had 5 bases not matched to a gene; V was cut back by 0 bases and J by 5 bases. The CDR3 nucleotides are TGCAGTGCTAGAGATCGGGTAGCGGGAGGGGAGACCCAGTACTTC. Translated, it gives CSARDRVAGGETQYF.